This is a list of T cell receptor beta chains from one sample in a study of blood T cell repertoires in COVID-19. The assay was immunoSEQ multiplex PCR, and TCRdb's table has in-frame clones only and misses some. This table holds approximately 140,000 clones, around 85% found once. Sample: peripheral blood. These receptors all come from a woman in her fifties or sixties with COVID-19, enrolled during active disease. Each CDR3 is given without its conserved first and last residue.

j_call,v_call,cdr3_aa
TRBJ1-2,TRBV2,ASSTGGDGYT
TRBJ2-2,TRBV4-1,ASSQERGQNTGELF
TRBJ2-3,TRBV3-1/TRBV3-2,ASSRDREGTDTQY
TRBJ2-3,TRBV5-1,ASSLQGATDTQY
TRBJ2-7,TRBV11-2,ASSLVAGAYEQY
TRBJ1-2,TRBV7-2,ASSLARGAGYGYT
TRBJ2-7,TRBV21-1,ASTLPGGGGLTTYEQY
TRBJ2-2,TRBV24-1,ATSEGQQNTGELF
TRBJ2-5,TRBV5-1,ASSLLGLAGLETQY
TRBJ2-3,TRBV19,ASSIGGPDTQY
TRBJ1-6,TRBV7-2,ASSLAQDIFNSPLH
TRBJ2-3,TRBV13,ASSLGLAGAPPDTQY
TRBJ2-3,TRBV7-9,ASSLGVLVDTDTQY
TRBJ1-1,TRBV4-1,ASSHPQRGTEAF
TRBJ1-5,TRBV2,ASSERAGGRNQPQH
TRBJ2-1,TRBV6-6,ASILGGGAYNEQF
TRBJ2-1,TRBV7-3,ASSLNSGGDNEQF
TRBJ1-1,TRBV6-5,ASRKDSLEAF
TRBJ1-1,TRBV6-1,ASSESLNTEAF
TRBJ2-5,TRBV5-4,ASSLTELGSGETQY
TRBJ2-3,TRBV20-1,SASATLAGGLRGTDTQY
TRBJ2-7,TRBV6-2/TRBV6-3,ASSYLRGADEQY
TRBJ1-1,TRBV19,ASSIELGQGTEAF
TRBJ1-1,TRBV6-5,ASSYGQENTEAF
TRBJ1-2,TRBV4-1,ASSQAQGYYGYT
TRBJ1-4,TRBV30,ALQGANEKLF
TRBJ2-1,TRBV29-1,SAVGGGFYNEQF
TRBJ1-4,TRBV30,AWSGTGWEKLF
TRBJ2-5,TRBV6-5,ASSWGAQETQY
TRBJ2-1,TRBV7-7,ASSLGTSGGYNEQF
TRBJ1-1,TRBV14,ASSQVTGGYTEAF
TRBJ1-1,TRBV6-5,ASSYSQGALVTEAF
TRBJ2-7,TRBV4-1,ASRQRGEREQY
TRBJ2-7,TRBV29-1,SVVGTGVPYEQY
TRBJ1-4,TRBV30,AWSPPGQINEKLF
TRBJ2-1,TRBV11-2,AAGIESSYNEQF
TRBJ2-5,TRBV11-2,ASSPPGGGWETQY
TRBJ2-3,TRBV2,ASNDPGLAGGQSTDTQY
TRBJ1-2,TRBV6-4,ASSSTTGGYT
TRBJ2-1,TRBV3-1/TRBV3-2,ASSPASGGGSYNEQF
TRBJ2-5,TRBV5-6,ASSLVPGGLGQETQY
TRBJ2-1,TRBV11-2,ASSLGRGGGISYNEQF
TRBJ2-7,TRBV7-9,ASSLAGGPDLGEQY
TRBJ2-5,TRBV15,ATQEGYQETQY
TRBJ1-1,TRBV6-5,ASSRTQSEAF
TRBJ1-5,TRBV7-8,ASSSLEGADQPQH
TRBJ2-5,TRBV4-1,ASSQRMTGVETQY
TRBJ1-1,TRBV19,ASKDRGTEAF
TRBJ2-5,TRBV15,ATSRDGRRAGIRETQY
TRBJ2-1,TRBV5-1,ASSLRAGGYTYNEQF
TRBJ2-2,TRBV11-3,ASSHGGSRSGGELF
TRBJ2-7,TRBV20-1,SAGQGYEQY
TRBJ2-3,TRBV6-6,ASSAGQGVTDTQY
TRBJ2-3,TRBV7-3,ASSPWEGRFTDTQY
TRBJ1-5,TRBV20-1,SASEEASTISNQPQH
TRBJ1-1,TRBV6-5,ASSQDQGNTEAF
TRBJ1-2,TRBV5-6,ASSPEGWTGMGGYT
TRBJ2-7,TRBV7-8,ASSHNTGQEQY
TRBJ1-1,TRBV2,ASSLQGQSSRNTEAF
TRBJ2-7,TRBV7-9,ASSSSTGTLSYEQY